The clone carrying this T cell receptor beta chain was seen more than once but under ten times. Its antigen is not identified. This specimen belongs to a study of regulatory T cells in long-lasting Graves disease. The germline CDR1 and CDR2 sequences are SNHLY and FYNNEI. The CDR3 is made up of 13 amino acids. Trimming stripped 8 bases from V and 0 bases from J, with 5 bases between. Whole-study findings and limits: With persistent disease, TRBV28, TRBJ1-2 and TRBJ2-5 were the favored segments. Lower TCR diversity was seen in persistent Graves' patients than in newly diagnosed ones.

Arm-PCR of CDR3 regions and iRepertoire HTBI primers were used to build TCR beta libraries. TCRdb re-called the multiplex PCR reads through MiXCR, storing one row per CDR3 protein. This table holds about 470,000 distinct CDR3 sequences, about 15% found once. The time point was: newly diagnosed GD, antithyroid drugs for less than 3 months. RNA from PBMCs was the source of the TCR library. These same records also appear under a second study, on T cells in Graves' hyperthyroidism and ophthalmopathy. That source notes: Primed by the HTBI set, a first-round RT-PCR was run on the TCR CDR3.

This receptor was taken from a woman aged 25-40 years with Graves disease. The input for sequencing was peripheral blood mononuclear cells (PBMCs), taken at new diagnosis, from a patient treated with antithyroid drugs. The chain combines TRBV2 with TRBJ1-6, with unresolved D. The chain's CDR3 is CASSSSYNSPLHF. The CDR3 bases are TGTGCCAGCTCAAGCTCCTATAATTCACCCCTCCACTTT.